The 14 T cell receptor beta chains below were found in one sample sequenced in a study of shared clonotypes between healthy human individuals. Libraries were prepared by immunoSEQ multiplex PCR; TCRdb keeps only in-frame clonotypes and omits some of them. The data show hundreds of thousands of clones, 90% to 97% seen once. CD45RO-negative, CCR7-positively selected cells formed the naive CD8 fraction, excluding terminally differentiated effector memory CD45RA+ cells. Sequencing was done on a sample of naive CD8+ T cells sorted from blood. These receptors were taken from a woman in her thirties in good health.

V gene TRBV13 combines with J gene TRBJ2-7; D may be TRBD1 (6 bases). With 5 bases removed from V and 2 bases from J, the gap between germline ends came to 13 bases. Germline V CDR1 and CDR2: PRHDT, FYEKMQ (reference sequence). The CDR3 is made up of 14 amino acids. CDR3 sequence reads: CASSVDRPPYEQYF. The DNA of the CDR3 is TGTGCCAGCAGCGTAGACAGGCCACCCTACGAGCAGTACTTC. Full variable domain (outside the CDR3, taken from reference TRBV13 and TRBJ2-7): AAGVIQSPRHLIKEKRETATLKCYPIPRHDTVYWYQQGPGQDPQFLISFYEKMQSDKGSIPDRFSAQQFSDYHSELNMSSLELGDSALYFCASSVDRPPYEQYFGPGTRLTVT.

The table lists this clone with a count of one. The chain couples TRBV28 to TRBJ1-2; possible D gene TRBD1, 6 bases. Germline CDR1 MDHEN, CDR2 SYDVKM. This CDR3 has 13 residues. The V gene lost 5 bases and the J gene lost 6 bases, with 13 bases spanning the gap. This CDR3 is CASSKTGGDGYTF. In DNA, the CDR3 is TGTGCCAGCAGTAAGACAGGAGGGGATGGCTACACCTTC.

This chain connects TRBV6-6 to TRBJ2-1; TRBD2 matches 10 bases. J was trimmed by 3 bases and V by 7 bases; bases with no gene match: 3. The germline V gene has CDR1 MNHNY and CDR2 SVGAGI (reference sequence). The CDR3 has 14 amino acids. The CDR3 spells CASTGLAYYNEQFF. The CDR3 region has the DNA TGTGCCAGCACGGGACTAGCGTACTACAATGAGCAGTTCTTC.

The chain is built from TRBV2 and TRBJ1-1, with TRBD1 matching 7 bases. The CDR3 contains 15 residues. The germline gives CDR1 SNHLY, CDR2 FYNNEI. The V and J ends lost 6 bases and 8 bases, in that order; junction bases with no gene match: 15. CDR3 protein: CASRERQGAHPEAFF. The CDR3 DNA reads TGTGCCAGCAGGGAAAGACAGGGAGCCCATCCAGAAGCTTTCTTT.

The V call is TRBV16, the J call TRBJ2-7; TRBD2 matches 10 bases. The V segment lost 5 bases and the J segment 2 bases; nucleotides outside the gene matches: 9. CDR3 length: 16 amino acids. CDR1 KGHSY and CDR2 FQNENV come from the germline V gene. CDR3 nucleotides: TGTGCCAGCAGCGAACCACTAGCGGGAAGGGCCTACGAGCAGTACTTC. Translated: CASSEPLAGRAYEQYF.

The rearrangement links TRBV7-2 to TRBJ2-3; no clear D. Looked up from germline, CDR1 is SGHTA and CDR2 is FQGNSA. Deletions cut 2 bases from V and 5 bases from J, with 14 bases between. The CDR3 sequence is 15 residues long. CDR3 coding DNA: TGTGCCAGCAGCTTATTTGGGAACCCCAGAGATACGCAGTATTTT. Protein: CASSLFGNPRDTQYF.

The chain employs TRBV27 and TRBJ2-3, with 9 bases lining up with TRBD2. The CDR3 extends over 19 amino acids. V trimming: 0 bases; J trimming: 3 bases; junction bases outside the gene matches: 13. Germline V gene lookup returns CDR1 MNHEY and CDR2 SMNVEV (reference sequence). CDR3 amino acids: CASSLSTAPAGGETDTQYF. CDR3 in DNA: TGTGCCAGCAGTTTATCCACAGCGCCAGCGGGAGGTGAGACAGATACGCAGTATTTT.

This chain connects TRBV27 to TRBJ1-4, with a tentative D call TRBD1 (5 bases). The CDR3 is 15 amino acids. V gave up 2 bases and J gave up 7 bases, with 14 bases separating them. Germline V gene lookup returns CDR1 MNHEY and CDR2 SMNVEV (reference sequence). The CDR3 protein is CASSLTVQGGEKLFF. In DNA form, the CDR3 reads TGTGCCAGCAGTTTAACTGTGCAGGGTGGTGAAAAACTGTTTTTT. The full variable domain, rest sourced from reference TRBV27 and TRBJ1-4, is EAQVTQNPRYLITVTGKKLTVTCSQNMNHEYMSWYRQDPGLGLRQIYYSMNVEVTDKGDVPEGYKVSRKEKRNFPLILESPSPNQTSLYFCASSLTVQGGEKLFFGSGTQLSVL.

The V gene is TRBV7-8, the J gene TRBJ2-1; D may be TRBD2 (6 bases). This CDR3 is built from 16 residues. Between the trimmed V and J ends, which lost 6 bases and 4 bases, there was a span of 19 bases. The germline V gene has CDR1 SGHVS and CDR2 FQNEAQ. CDR3 nucleotides: TGTGCCAGCAGACACGAAACTAGCTTCCTATACAATGAGCAGTTCTTC. Protein: CASRHETSFLYNEQFF.

This CDR3 reads CASSLSPGRPNYGYTF. Here the CDR3 DNA reads TGTGCCAGCAGCCTTTCTCCGGGACGTCCGAACTATGGCTACACCTTC. The chain uses TRBV13 and TRBJ1-2, with a tentative D call TRBD1 (5 bases). CDR1 and CDR2 from the germline V gene are PRHDT and FYEKMQ (reference sequence). Trimming shortened V by 5 bases and J by 2 bases, and 18 bases separated the two germline ends. CDR3 length equals 16 residues. The whole variable domain, remainder taken from reference TRBV13 and TRBJ1-2, is AAGVIQSPRHLIKEKRETATLKCYPIPRHDTVYWYQQGPGQDPQFLISFYEKMQSDKGSIPDRFSAQQFSDYHSELNMSSLELGDSALYFCASSLSPGRPNYGYTFGSGTRLTVV.

The chain combines TRBV27 with TRBJ2-1; D possibly corresponds to TRBD1 (6 bases). The germline V gene encodes CDR1 MNHEY and CDR2 SMNVEV (reference sequence). V was pared by 7 bases and J by 1 base, with 14 bases between. The CDR3 consists of 15 residues. DNA of the CDR3: TGTGCCAGCAACTCAGGACAGCTTTCCTACAATGAGCAGTTCTTC. Protein sequence: CASNSGQLSYNEQFF.

CDR3 in DNA: TGTGCCAGTAGTAGGGGACTAGCGGCTCACGTTGAGCAGTTCTTC. Translated: CASSRGLAAHVEQFF. The chain uses TRBV19 and TRBJ2-1; 11 bases align to TRBD2. The germline V gene encodes CDR1 LNHDA and CDR2 SQIVND (reference sequence). The CDR3 is 15 amino acids. With 4 bases clipped from V and 9 bases from J, the junction kept 8 bases outside the gene matches.

This sequence joins TRBV9 and TRBJ2-1; 10 bases align to TRBD2. There are 15 residues in the CDR3. The junction had 8 bases not matched to a gene; V was cut back by 4 bases and J by 7 bases. Germline CDR1 is SGDLS and CDR2 is YYNGEE. CDR3: CASSLSGRSGNEQFF. The CDR3 DNA reads as TGTGCCAGCAGCCTTAGCGGGAGGTCGGGAAATGAGCAGTTCTTC.

The CDR3 sequence: CASSISGLYTSGGLQPQHF. For the CDR3, the DNA is TGTGCCAGTAGTATTTCGGGCCTGTATACATCAGGGGGCTTGCAGCCCCAGCATTTT. The chain is built from TRBV19 and TRBJ1-5; 8 positions agree with TRBD1. This CDR3 region has 19 residues. Germline-derived CDR1 and CDR2 are LNHDA and SQIVND (reference sequence). Trimming took 3 bases from V and 7 from J; bases not matched to a gene: 20.